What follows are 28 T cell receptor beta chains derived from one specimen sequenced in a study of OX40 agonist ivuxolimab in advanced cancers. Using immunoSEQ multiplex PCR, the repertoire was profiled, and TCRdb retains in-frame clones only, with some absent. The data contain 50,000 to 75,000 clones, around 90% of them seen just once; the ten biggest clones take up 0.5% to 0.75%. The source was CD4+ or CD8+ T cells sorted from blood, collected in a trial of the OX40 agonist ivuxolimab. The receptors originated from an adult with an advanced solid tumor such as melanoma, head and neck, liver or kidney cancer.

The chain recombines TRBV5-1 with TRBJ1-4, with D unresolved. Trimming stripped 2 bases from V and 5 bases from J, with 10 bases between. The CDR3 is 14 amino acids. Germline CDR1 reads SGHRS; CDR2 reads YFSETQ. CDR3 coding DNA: TGCGCCAGCAGCTTAGGGCCGGAGAATGAAAAACTGTTTTTT. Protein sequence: CASSLGPENEKLFF.

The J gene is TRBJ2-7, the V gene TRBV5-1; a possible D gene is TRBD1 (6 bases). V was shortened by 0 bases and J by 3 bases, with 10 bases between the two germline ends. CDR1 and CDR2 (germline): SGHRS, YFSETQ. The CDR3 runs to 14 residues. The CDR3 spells CASSLAPGDYEQYF. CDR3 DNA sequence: TGCGCCAGCAGCTTGGCTCCAGGGGACTACGAGCAGTACTTC.

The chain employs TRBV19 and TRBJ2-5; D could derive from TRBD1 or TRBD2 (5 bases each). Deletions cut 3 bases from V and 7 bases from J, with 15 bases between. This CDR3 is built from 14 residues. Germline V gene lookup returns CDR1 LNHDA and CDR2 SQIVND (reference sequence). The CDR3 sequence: CASSIGGPGRTQYF. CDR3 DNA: TGTGCCAGTAGTATTGGGGGTCCTGGGAGGACCCAGTACTTC.

The CDR3 nucleotides read TGTGCCAGCTCACGTGGGACAGGGACGAACACTGAAGCTTTCTTT. As protein: CASSRGTGTNTEAFF. The J gene is TRBJ1-1, the V gene TRBV18; 9 bases line up with TRBD1. V shed 4 bases, J shed 1 base, and the junction held 4 bases outside the gene matches. The CDR3 contains 15 residues. Germline CDR1 is KGHSH and CDR2 is LQKENI. The full variable domain, with the rest looked up from reference TRBV18 and TRBJ1-1, is NAGVMQNPRHLVRRRGQEARLRCSPMKGHSHVYWYRQLPEEGLKFMVYLQKENIIDESGMPKERFSAEFPKEGPSILRIQQVVRGDSAAYFCASSRGTGTNTEAFFGQGTRLTVV.

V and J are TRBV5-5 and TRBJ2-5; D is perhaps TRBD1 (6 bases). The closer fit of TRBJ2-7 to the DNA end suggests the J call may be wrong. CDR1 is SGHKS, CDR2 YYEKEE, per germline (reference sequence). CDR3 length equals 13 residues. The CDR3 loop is CASSLNRVYEQYF. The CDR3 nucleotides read TGTGCCAGCAGCTTGAACAGGGTTTACGAGCAGTACTTC.

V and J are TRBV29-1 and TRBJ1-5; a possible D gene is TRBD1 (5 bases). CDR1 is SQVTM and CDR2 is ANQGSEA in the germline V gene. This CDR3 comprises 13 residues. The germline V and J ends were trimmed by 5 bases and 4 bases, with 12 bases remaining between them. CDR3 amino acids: CSVQGTANQPQHF. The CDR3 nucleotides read TGCAGCGTTCAGGGCACGGCGAATCAGCCCCAGCATTTT. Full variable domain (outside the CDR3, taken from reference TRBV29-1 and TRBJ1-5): SAVISQKPSRDICQRGTSLTIQCQVDSQVTMMFWYRQQPGQSLTLIATANQGSEATYESGFVIDKFPISRPNLTFSTLTVSNMSPEDSSIYLCSVQGTANQPQHFGDGTRLSIL.

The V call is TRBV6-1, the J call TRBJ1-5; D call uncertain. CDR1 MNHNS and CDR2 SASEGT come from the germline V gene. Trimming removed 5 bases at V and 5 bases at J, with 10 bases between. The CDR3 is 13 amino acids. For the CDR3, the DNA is TGTGCCAGCAGTCTCCTCCCCCATCAGCCCCAGCATTTT. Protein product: CASSLLPHQPQHF.

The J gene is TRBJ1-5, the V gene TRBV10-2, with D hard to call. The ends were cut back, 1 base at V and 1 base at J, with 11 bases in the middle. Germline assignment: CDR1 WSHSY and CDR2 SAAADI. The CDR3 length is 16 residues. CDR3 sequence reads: CASSEWVGGSNQPQHF. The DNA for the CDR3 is TGCGCCAGCAGTGAGTGGGTGGGAGGAAGCAATCAGCCCCAGCATTTT.

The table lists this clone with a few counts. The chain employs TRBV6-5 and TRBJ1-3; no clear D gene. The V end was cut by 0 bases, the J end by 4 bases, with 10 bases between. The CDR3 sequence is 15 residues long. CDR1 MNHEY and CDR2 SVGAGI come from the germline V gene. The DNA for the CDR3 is TGTGCCAGCAGTTACTCGCAGGCGGCGGGAAACACCATATATTTT. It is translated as CASSYSQAAGNTIYF.

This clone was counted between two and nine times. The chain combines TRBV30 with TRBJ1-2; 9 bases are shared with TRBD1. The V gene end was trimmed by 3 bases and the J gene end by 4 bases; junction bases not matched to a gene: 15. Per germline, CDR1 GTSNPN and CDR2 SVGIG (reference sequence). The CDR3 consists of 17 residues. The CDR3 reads CAWRPVGDRAAPYGYTF. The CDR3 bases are TGTGCCTGGAGGCCGGTCGGGGACAGGGCTGCACCCTATGGCTACACCTTC.

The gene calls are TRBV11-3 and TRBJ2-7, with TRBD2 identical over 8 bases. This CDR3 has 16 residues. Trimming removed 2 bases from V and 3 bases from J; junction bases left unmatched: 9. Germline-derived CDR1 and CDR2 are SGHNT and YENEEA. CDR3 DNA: TGTGCCAGCAGCTTAATTGTACGGGAGGGCGACTACGAGCAGTACTTC. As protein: CASSLIVREGDYEQYF.

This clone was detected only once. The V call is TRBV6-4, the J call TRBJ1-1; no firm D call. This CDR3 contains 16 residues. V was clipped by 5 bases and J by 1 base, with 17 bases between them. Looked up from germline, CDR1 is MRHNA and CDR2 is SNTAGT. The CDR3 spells CASSPATTTWNTEAFF. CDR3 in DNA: TGTGCCAGCAGTCCCGCGACAACAACATGGAACACTGAAGCTTTCTTT.

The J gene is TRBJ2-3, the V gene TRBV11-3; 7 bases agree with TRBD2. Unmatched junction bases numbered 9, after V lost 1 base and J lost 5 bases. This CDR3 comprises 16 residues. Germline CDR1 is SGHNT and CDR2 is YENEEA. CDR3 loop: CASSLGEGAGQDTQYF. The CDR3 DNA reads TGTGCCAGCAGCTTAGGGGAGGGAGCGGGTCAAGATACGCAGTATTTT.

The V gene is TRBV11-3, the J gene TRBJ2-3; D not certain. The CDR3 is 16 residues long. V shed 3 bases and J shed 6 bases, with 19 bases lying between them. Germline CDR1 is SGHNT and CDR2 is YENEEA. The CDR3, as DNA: TGTGCCAGCAGCTTCCGCGTGGGCCCGGGTCCTGATACGCAGTATTTT. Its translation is CASSFRVGPGPDTQYF.

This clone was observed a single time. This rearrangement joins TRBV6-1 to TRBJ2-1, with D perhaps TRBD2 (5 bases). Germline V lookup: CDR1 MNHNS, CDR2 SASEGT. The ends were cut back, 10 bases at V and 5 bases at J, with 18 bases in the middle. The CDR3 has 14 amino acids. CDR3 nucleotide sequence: TGTGCCATCCTGACCAGTCCGGGGAACAATGAGCAGTTCTTC. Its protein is CAILTSPGNNEQFF.

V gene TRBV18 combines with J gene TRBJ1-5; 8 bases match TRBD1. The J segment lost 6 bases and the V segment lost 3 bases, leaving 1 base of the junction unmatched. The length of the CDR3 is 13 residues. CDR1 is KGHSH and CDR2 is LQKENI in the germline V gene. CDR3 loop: CASSPDRGQPQHF. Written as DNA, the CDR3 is TGTGCCAGCTCACCCGACAGGGGTCAGCCCCAGCATTTT.

The chain's CDR3 is CASSSGGQTNEKLFF. CDR3 in DNA: TGTGCCAGTAGTTCCGGGGGCCAAACTAATGAAAAACTGTTTTTT. V is TRBV19 and J is TRBJ1-4, with a possible D match to TRBD1 (6 bases). V was pared by 5 bases and J by 1 base, with 11 bases between. Germline V gene data show CDR1 as LNHDA and CDR2 as SQIVND (reference sequence). This CDR3 spans 15 amino acids.

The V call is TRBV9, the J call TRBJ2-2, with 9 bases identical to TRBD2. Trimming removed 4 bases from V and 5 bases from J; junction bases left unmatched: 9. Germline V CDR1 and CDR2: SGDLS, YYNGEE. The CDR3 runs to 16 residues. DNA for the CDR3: TGTGCCAGCAGCCCCATAGGGCTAGCGGGGACCGGGGAGCTGTTTTTT. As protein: CASSPIGLAGTGELFF.

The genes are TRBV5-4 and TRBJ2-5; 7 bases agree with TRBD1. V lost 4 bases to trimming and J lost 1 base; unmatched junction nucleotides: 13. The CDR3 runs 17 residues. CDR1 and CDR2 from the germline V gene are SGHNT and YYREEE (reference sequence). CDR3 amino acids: CASSRGMGQRSQETQYF. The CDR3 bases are TGTGCCAGCAGCCGCGGAATGGGACAGAGGAGCCAAGAGACCCAGTACTTC.

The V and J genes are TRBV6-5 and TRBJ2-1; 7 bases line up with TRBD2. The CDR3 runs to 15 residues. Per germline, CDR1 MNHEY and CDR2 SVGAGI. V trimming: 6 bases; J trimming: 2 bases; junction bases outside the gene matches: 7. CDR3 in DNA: TGTGCCAGCAGCCCCTCCGGGGGGACCTACAATGAGCAGTTCTTC. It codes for CASSPSGGTYNEQFF.

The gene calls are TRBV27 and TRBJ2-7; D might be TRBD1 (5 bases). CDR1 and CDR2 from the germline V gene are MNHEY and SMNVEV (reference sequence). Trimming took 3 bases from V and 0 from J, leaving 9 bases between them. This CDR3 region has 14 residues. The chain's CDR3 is CASSLGRVSYEQYF. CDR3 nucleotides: TGTGCCAGCAGTTTGGGCAGGGTCTCCTACGAGCAGTACTTC.

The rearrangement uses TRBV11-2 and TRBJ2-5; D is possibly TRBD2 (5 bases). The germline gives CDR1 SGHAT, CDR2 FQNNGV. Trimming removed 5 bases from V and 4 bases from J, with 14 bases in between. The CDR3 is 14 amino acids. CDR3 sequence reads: CASSPSPRGETQYF. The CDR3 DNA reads TGTGCCAGCAGCCCGAGCCCACGGGGAGAGACCCAGTACTTC.

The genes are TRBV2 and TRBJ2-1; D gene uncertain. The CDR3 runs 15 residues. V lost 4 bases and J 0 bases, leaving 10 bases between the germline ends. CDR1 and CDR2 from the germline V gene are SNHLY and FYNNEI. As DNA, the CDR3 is TGTGCCAGCAGTGTCAGCTATCTCTCCTACAATGAGCAGTTCTTC. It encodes CASSVSYLSYNEQFF.

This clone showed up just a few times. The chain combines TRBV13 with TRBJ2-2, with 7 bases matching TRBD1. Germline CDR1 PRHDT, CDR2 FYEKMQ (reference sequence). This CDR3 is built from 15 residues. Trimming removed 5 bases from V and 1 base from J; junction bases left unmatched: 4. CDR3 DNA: TGTGCCAGCAGCCCCCGGGACAGGAACACCGGGGAGCTGTTTTTT. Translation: CASSPRDRNTGELFF.

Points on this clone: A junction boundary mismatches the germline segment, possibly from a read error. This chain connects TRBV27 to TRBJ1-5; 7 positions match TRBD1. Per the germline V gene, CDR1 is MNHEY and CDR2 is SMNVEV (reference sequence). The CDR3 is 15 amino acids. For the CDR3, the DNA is TGTGCCAGCAGCCCGGACAGGTATGTTGGTCAGCCACAGCATTTT. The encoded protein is CASSPDRYVGQPQHF.

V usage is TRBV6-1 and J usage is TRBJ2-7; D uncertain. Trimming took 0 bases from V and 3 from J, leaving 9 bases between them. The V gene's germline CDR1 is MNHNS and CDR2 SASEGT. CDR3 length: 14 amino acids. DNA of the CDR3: TGTGCCAGCAGTGAAGCGCGCCAGATCTACGAGCAGTACTTC. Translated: CASSEARQIYEQYF.

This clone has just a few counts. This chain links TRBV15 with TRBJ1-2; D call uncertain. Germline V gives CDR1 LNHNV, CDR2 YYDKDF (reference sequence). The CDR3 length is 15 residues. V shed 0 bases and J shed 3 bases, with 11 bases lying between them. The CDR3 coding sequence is TGTGCCACCAGCAGAGATCCCGCCGCGGACTATGGCTACACCTTC. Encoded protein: CATSRDPAADYGYTF.

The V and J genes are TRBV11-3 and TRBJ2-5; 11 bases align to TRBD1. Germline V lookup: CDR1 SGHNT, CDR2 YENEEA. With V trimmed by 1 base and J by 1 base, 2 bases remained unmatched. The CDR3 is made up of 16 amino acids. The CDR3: CASSLVGTGGQETQYF. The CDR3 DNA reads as TGTGCCAGCAGCTTAGTGGGGACAGGGGGCCAAGAGACCCAGTACTTC.